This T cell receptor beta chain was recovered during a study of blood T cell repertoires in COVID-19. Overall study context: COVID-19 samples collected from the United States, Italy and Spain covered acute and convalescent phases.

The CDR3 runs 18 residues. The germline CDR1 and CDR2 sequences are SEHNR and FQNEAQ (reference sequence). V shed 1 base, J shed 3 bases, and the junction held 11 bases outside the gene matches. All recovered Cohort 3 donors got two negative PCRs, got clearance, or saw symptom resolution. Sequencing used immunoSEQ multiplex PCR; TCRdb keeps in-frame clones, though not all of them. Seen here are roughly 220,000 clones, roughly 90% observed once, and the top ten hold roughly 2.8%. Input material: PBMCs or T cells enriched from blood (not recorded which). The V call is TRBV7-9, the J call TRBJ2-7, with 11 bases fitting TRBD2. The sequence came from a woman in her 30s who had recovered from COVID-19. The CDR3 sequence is CASSLVRGLGTSGYEQYF. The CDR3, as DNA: TGTGCCAGCAGCTTAGTGCGGGGCCTTGGGACTAGCGGCTACGAGCAGTACTTC. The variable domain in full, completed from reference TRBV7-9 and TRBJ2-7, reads DTGVSQNPRHKITKRGQNVTFRCDPISEHNRLYWYRQTLGQGPEFLTYFQNEAQLEKSRLLSDRFSAERPKGSFSTLEIQRTEQGDSAMYLCASSLVRGLGTSGYEQYFGPGTRLTVT.